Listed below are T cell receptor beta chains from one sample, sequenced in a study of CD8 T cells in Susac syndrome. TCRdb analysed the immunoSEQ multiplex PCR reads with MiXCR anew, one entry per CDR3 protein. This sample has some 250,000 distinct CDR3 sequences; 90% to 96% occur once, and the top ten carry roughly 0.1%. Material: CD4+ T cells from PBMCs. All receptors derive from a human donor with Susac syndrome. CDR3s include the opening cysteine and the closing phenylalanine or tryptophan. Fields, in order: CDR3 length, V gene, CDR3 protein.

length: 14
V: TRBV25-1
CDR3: CASRWEGRAGTQYF

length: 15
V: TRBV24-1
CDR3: CATSDPSGSGETQYF

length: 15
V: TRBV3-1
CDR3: CASSHSSFGANVLTF

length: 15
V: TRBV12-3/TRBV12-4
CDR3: CASSPTPEAKETQYF

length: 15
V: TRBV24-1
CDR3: CATSDAGTSSYEQYF

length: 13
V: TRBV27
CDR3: CASSFTSRETQYF

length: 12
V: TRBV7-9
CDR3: CASSRGTGPAFF

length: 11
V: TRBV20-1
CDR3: CSAGGSNGYTF

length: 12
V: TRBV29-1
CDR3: CSVGSREETQYF

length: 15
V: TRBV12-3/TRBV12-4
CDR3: CASSLVRRAKQTQYF

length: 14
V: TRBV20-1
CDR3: CSARVPSGIETQYF

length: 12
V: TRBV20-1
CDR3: CSARGSSYEQYF

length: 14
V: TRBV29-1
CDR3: CSVKAGASYNEQFF

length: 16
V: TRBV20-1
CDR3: CSARDFLRQGLYGYTF

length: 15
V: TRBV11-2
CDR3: CASSLDSRDRNTIYF

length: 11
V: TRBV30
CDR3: CAWSLGDTQYF

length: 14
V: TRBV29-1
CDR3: CSVWGRDRDTEAFF

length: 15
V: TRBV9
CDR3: CASSVGGRLNTEAFF